A selection of T cell receptor beta chains follows, all from one sample in a study of blood T cell repertoires in COVID-19. This table comes from immunoSEQ multiplex PCR, and its TCRdb copy is limited to in-frame clones, with some not included. The table lists over 150,000 clones, about four fifths of them singletons. The source material was peripheral blood. The receptors shown here come from a woman aged 55-69 years with acute or convalescent COVID-19. Each CDR3 is given with its conserved first and last residue. D genes are given only for firm matches. Not every row has a clone size; where given, it reads once, few, many or a size class.

size: .
J: TRBJ2-5
V: TRBV25-1
D: TRBD1
length: 15
DNA: TGTGCCAGCAGAAGAGGGGGCAGTGAGGAAAAGACCCAGTACTTC
CDR3: CASRRGGSEEKTQYF

size: once
J: TRBJ1-2
V: TRBV6-5
D: TRBD1
length: 15
DNA: TGTGCCAGCAGGAGGGGACAGGGGGTGGACTATGGCTACACCTTC
CDR3: CASRRGQGVDYGYTF

size: .
J: TRBJ2-2
V: TRBV29-1
D: .
length: 10
DNA: TGCAGCACATATACCGGGGAGCTGTTTTTT
CDR3: CSTYTGELFF

size: .
J: TRBJ1-4
V: TRBV12-3/TRBV12-4
D: .
length: 12
DNA: TGTGCCAGCATGGGGGGGGATGAAAAACTGTTTTTT
CDR3: CASMGGDEKLFF

size: .
J: TRBJ2-2
V: TRBV7-7
D: .
length: 15
DNA: TGTGCTAGCAGCCTCGGGACAATAAACACCGGGGAGCTGTTTTTT
CDR3: CASSLGTINTGELFF

size: once
J: TRBJ1-5
V: TRBV6-5
D: .
length: 13
DNA: TGTGCCAGCTTGCTGGGACAAAATCAGCCCCAGCATTTT
CDR3: CASLLGQNQPQHF

size: once
J: TRBJ1-1
V: TRBV18
D: .
length: 12
DNA: TGTGCCAGCTCCACGGGCACAGGATGGTCTTTCTTT
CDR3: CASSTGTGWSFF

size: .
J: TRBJ2-5
V: TRBV6-4
D: .
length: 16
DNA: TGTGCCAGCAGTGGAGGGGGGCTAGCGGAACAAGAGACCCAGTACTTC
CDR3: CASSGGGLAEQETQYF

size: .
J: TRBJ1-1
V: TRBV19
D: .
length: 14
DNA: TGTGCCAGTAGTATAGATTGGGGCAACACTGAAGCTTTCTTT
CDR3: CASSIDWGNTEAFF

size: .
J: TRBJ1-1
V: TRBV10-1
D: TRBD1
length: 14
DNA: TGCGCCAGCAGAATGGACAGGGAGAACACTGAAGCTTTCTTT
CDR3: CASRMDRENTEAFF

size: .
J: TRBJ2-6
V: TRBV7-3
D: .
length: 18
DNA: TGTGCCAGCAGCTCCCCACAGGGGACTTTCGCCGGGGCCAACGTCCTGACTTTC
CDR3: CASSSPQGTFAGANVLTF

size: .
J: TRBJ1-3
V: TRBV6-5
D: TRBD1
length: 13
DNA: TGTGCCATGGGACAGAGCTCTGGAAACACCATATATTTT
CDR3: CAMGQSSGNTIYF

size: .
J: TRBJ1-5
V: TRBV4-1
D: .
length: 15
DNA: TGCGCCAGCAGCCAAGTTTTAACAGCTTTTCAGCCCCAGCATTTT
CDR3: CASSQVLTAFQPQHF

size: .
J: TRBJ1-2
V: TRBV18
D: TRBD1
length: 15
DNA: TGTGCCAGCTCAGCTGGACAGGGGGCCTCTGGAGGCTACACCTTC
CDR3: CASSAGQGASGGYTF

size: .
J: TRBJ1-1
V: TRBV18
D: .
length: 13
DNA: TGTGCCAGCTCACCATGGGGGGGCACTGAAGCTTTCTTT
CDR3: CASSPWGGTEAFF

size: .
J: TRBJ1-2
V: TRBV2
D: TRBD1
length: 15
DNA: TGTGCCAGCAATGGGACAGAAGCCACTAACTATGGCTACACCTTC
CDR3: CASNGTEATNYGYTF

size: .
J: TRBJ2-2
V: TRBV28
D: .
length: 15
DNA: TGTGCCAGCAGATGGACAGCAGCGAACACCGGGGAGCTGTTTTTT
CDR3: CASRWTAANTGELFF

size: .
J: TRBJ1-3
V: TRBV5-5
D: TRBD1
length: 16
DNA: TGTGCCAGCAGCCCCGGACAGGGGAGCTCTGGAAACACCATATATTTT
CDR3: CASSPGQGSSGNTIYF

size: .
J: TRBJ1-3
V: TRBV10-3
D: .
length: 13
DNA: TGTGCCATCAGCTCAGGGGCTGGAAACACCATATATTTT
CDR3: CAISSGAGNTIYF

size: .
J: TRBJ2-2
V: TRBV10-1
D: .
length: 15
DNA: TGCGCCAGCAGTGAGTCGGCGGGTTTCTCCGGGGAGCTGTTTTTT
CDR3: CASSESAGFSGELFF